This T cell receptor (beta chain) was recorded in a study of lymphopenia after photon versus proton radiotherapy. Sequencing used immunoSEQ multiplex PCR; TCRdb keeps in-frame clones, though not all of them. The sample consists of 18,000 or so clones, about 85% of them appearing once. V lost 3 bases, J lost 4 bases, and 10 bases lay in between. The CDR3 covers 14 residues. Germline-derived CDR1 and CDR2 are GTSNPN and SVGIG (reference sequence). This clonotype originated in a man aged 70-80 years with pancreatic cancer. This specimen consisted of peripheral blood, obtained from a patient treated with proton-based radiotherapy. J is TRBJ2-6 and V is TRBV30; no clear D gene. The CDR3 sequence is CAWSARRGANVLTF. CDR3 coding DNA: TGTGCCTGGAGCGCCAGGCGGGGGGCCAACGTCCTGACTTTC.